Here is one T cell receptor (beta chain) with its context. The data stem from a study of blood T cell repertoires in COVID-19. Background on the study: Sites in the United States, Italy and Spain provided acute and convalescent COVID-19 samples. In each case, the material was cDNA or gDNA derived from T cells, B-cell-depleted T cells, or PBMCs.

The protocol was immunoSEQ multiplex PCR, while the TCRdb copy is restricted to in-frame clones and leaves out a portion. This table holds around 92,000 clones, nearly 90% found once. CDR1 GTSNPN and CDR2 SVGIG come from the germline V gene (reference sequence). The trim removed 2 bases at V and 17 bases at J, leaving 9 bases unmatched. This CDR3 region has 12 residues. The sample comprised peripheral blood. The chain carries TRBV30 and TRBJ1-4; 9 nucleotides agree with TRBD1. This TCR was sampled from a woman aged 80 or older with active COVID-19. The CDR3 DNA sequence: TGTGCCTGGAGTCCAGACAGGGGGGGGACCTTTTTT. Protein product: CAWSPDRGGTFF.